Each of the 14 T cell receptor beta chains below was sequenced from the same sample in a study of cytomegalovirus exposure and HLA in healthy donors. Primers: 60 Vbeta forward and 13 Jbeta reverse. This table comes from immunoSEQ multiplex PCR, and its TCRdb copy is limited to in-frame clones, with some not included. Of roughly 220,000 clones detected, around 80% appear once; the ten largest clones hold approximately 2.9%. Sequencing was carried out using PBMCs. The receptors derive from a man aged 30 to 45 in good health and CMV-seronegative.

This chain joins TRBV4-1 and TRBJ1-2; no clear D. CDR3 size: 13 residues. Germline V gives CDR1 MGHRA, CDR2 YSYEKL. V lost 3 bases and J 4 bases, leaving 9 bases between the germline ends. The CDR3: CASSQLQTYGYTF. The CDR3 nucleotides read TGCGCCAGCAGCCAGCTACAGACCTATGGCTACACCTTC.

Here the CDR3 reads CASSGDFYEQYF. The CDR3 nucleotides are TGTGCCAGCAGCGGTGACTTCTACGAGCAGTACTTC. The chain has TRBV5-6 and TRBJ2-7; D uncertain. Germline V gene data show CDR1 as SGHDT and CDR2 as YYEEEE. Trimming removed 4 bases from V and 3 bases from J, with 8 bases in between. This CDR3 is 12 amino acids long.

The rearrangement uses TRBV9 and TRBJ2-3; a possible D gene is TRBD1 (6 bases). The germline CDR1 and CDR2 sequences are SGDLS and YYNGEE. V lost 4 bases to trimming and J lost 2 bases, with 20 bases between them. CDR3 length: 17 amino acids. For the CDR3, the DNA is TGTGCCAGCAGCCCAGCTCTGGGGGCTGCTAACACAGATACGCAGTATTTT. It encodes CASSPALGAANTDTQYF. Full variable domain (outside the CDR3, taken from reference TRBV9 and TRBJ2-3): DSGVTQTPKHLITATGQRVTLRCSPRSGDLSVYWYQQSLDQGLQFLIQYYNGEERAKGNILERFSAQQFPDLHSELNLSSLELGDSALYFCASSPALGAANTDTQYFGPGTRLTVL.

The chain links TRBV7-8 to TRBJ2-4, with D perhaps matching TRBD2 (6 bases). V lost 5 bases to trimming and J lost 14 bases, with 16 bases between them. Germline V gene lookup returns CDR1 SGHVS and CDR2 FQNEAQ. The CDR3 consists of 12 residues. This CDR3 is CASSTGLGAEYF. Written as DNA, the CDR3 is TGTGCCAGCAGCACGGGACTCGGGGCGGAGTACTTC. The entire variable domain, with the rest obtained from reference TRBV7-8 and TRBJ2-4, is as follows: GAGVSQSPRYKVAKRGQDVALRCDPISGHVSLFWYQQALGQGPEFLTYFQNEAQLDKSGLPSDRFFAERPEGSVSTLKIQRTQQEDSAVYLCASSTGLGAEYFGAGTRLSVL.

The genes are TRBV18 and TRBJ2-2; 7 bases fit TRBD1. Losses at the gene ends were 5 bases for V and 2 bases for J; bases not matched to a gene: 5. The CDR3 is made up of 15 amino acids. CDR1 and CDR2 from the germline V gene are KGHSH and LQKENI. The DNA of the CDR3 is TGTGCCAGCTCAAAGGGACAGATTAACACCGGGGAGCTGTTTTTT. This gives the protein CASSKGQINTGELFF.

The chain employs TRBV7-9 and TRBJ2-2; D perhaps matches TRBD2 (6 bases). The CDR3 is 15 residues long. V lost 2 bases, J lost 5 bases, and 12 bases lay in between. CDR1 and CDR2 from the germline V gene are SEHNR and FQNEAQ (reference sequence). CDR3 loop: CASSLTGTSTGELFF. In nucleotides, the CDR3 is TGTGCCAGCAGCTTAACCGGGACTTCGACCGGGGAGCTGTTTTTT.

The chain uses TRBV7-9 and TRBJ1-4, with no clear D. The CDR3 has 17 amino acids. The V end was cut by 2 bases, the J end by 8 bases, with 21 bases between. CDR1 and CDR2 from the germline V gene are SEHNR and FQNEAQ (reference sequence). Here the CDR3 reads CASSLYAGSGIEEKLFF. DNA for the CDR3: TGTGCCAGCAGCTTATACGCCGGCTCGGGGATTGAGGAAAAACTGTTTTTT.

The CDR3 DNA follows: TGTGCCAGCAGCTTAGACAGCGGGCCTCTTGGACTGTTTTTT. Translation: CASSLDSGPLGLFF. The chain couples TRBV7-2 to TRBJ1-4; D gene ambiguous. The CDR3 sequence is 14 residues long. V gave up 1 base and J gave up 13 bases, with 16 bases separating them. Germline V gene lookup returns CDR1 SGHTA and CDR2 FQGNSA.

The rearrangement links TRBV19 to TRBJ1-1; 8 nucleotides line up with TRBD1. The CDR3 consists of 15 residues. The germline CDR1 and CDR2 sequences are LNHDA and SQIVND (reference sequence). The V gene end was trimmed by 6 bases and the J gene end by 2 bases; junction bases not matched to a gene: 8. The CDR3 sequence: CASRDRDLDNTEAFF. DNA for the CDR3: TGTGCCAGTAGGGACAGGGACCTTGACAACACTGAAGCTTTCTTT.

The rearrangement links TRBV28 to TRBJ2-4, with a weak D call TRBD1 (6 bases). V dropped 5 bases and J dropped 0 bases, with 14 bases sitting between them. Germline V gene lookup returns CDR1 MDHEN and CDR2 SYDVKM. This CDR3 has 16 residues. This chain's CDR3 is CASSAPGVLAKNIQYF. DNA of the CDR3: TGTGCCAGCAGTGCACCAGGGGTGCTAGCCAAAAACATTCAGTACTTC.

The chain carries TRBV6-5 and TRBJ1-1, with 8 nucleotides matching TRBD1. CDR3 length: 14 amino acids. The germline gives CDR1 MNHEY, CDR2 SVGAGI. J lost 6 bases, V lost 5 bases, and 8 bases had no gene match. As DNA, the CDR3 is TGTGCCAGCAGTATAGGACAGGGTATCGCTGAAGCTTTCTTT. It translates to CASSIGQGIAEAFF.

The genes are TRBV7-9 and TRBJ1-1, with 7 bases identical to TRBD1. The CDR3 sequence is 14 residues long. V lost 5 bases, J lost 1 base, and 4 bases stayed unmatched. Germline V gives CDR1 SEHNR, CDR2 FQNEAQ (reference sequence). The CDR3 loop is CASSVRDRNTEAFF. CDR3 DNA sequence: TGTGCCAGCAGCGTCCGGGACAGGAACACTGAAGCTTTCTTT.

This chain links TRBV7-3 with TRBJ2-1; the match to TRBD1 covers 11 bases. Losses at the gene ends were 6 bases for V and 8 bases for J; bases not matched to a gene: 6. The CDR3 runs to 14 residues. Germline values: CDR1 SGHTA, CDR2 FQGTGA. This CDR3 reads CASSPGQGVHEQFF. The CDR3 DNA follows: TGTGCCAGCAGTCCGGGACAGGGGGTGCATGAGCAGTTCTTC.

The genes are TRBV7-9 and TRBJ2-1; a weak D match, TRBD1 (6 bases). Germline-derived CDR1 and CDR2 are SEHNR and FQNEAQ (reference sequence). CDR3 length: 16 amino acids. V lost 5 bases and J 0 bases, leaving 14 bases between the germline ends. The CDR3 protein is CASSANRDSSYNEQFF. Here the CDR3 DNA reads TGTGCCAGCAGCGCAAACAGGGATAGCTCCTACAATGAGCAGTTCTTC. The variable domain in full, completed from reference TRBV7-9 and TRBJ2-1, reads DTGVSQNPRHKITKRGQNVTFRCDPISEHNRLYWYRQTLGQGPEFLTYFQNEAQLEKSRLLSDRFSAERPKGSFSTLEIQRTEQGDSAMYLCASSANRDSSYNEQFFGPGTRLTVL.